Listed here are 18 T cell receptor beta chains from one sample, sequenced in a study of a mutant IDH1 vaccine in newly diagnosed glioma. Documented time point: week 23, last vaccination. The content of each vaccine dose was 300 ug of mutant IDH1 20-mer peptide, and topical imiquimod accompanied it. Data came from immunoSEQ multiplex PCR; TCRdb stores just in-frame clones and leaves some out. This table has about 60,000 clones, approximately 84% appearing once. No antigens are known for them. Sequencing used PBMCs, obtained from a glioma patient whose treatment included an IDH1 peptide vaccine. The receptors were sampled from a man younger than 30 with glioma.

This clone was observed at least ten times. V is TRBV18 and J is TRBJ1-2; D is uncertain. Trimming pared 8 bases from V and 1 base from J, leaving 14 bases between. This CDR3 is 14 amino acids long. In germline, CDR1 is KGHSH, CDR2 LQKENI. CDR3 region: CASAQDAYNYGYTF. As DNA, the CDR3 is TGTGCCAGCGCCCAGGACGCGTATAACTATGGCTACACCTTC. The full variable domain, completed using reference TRBV18 and TRBJ1-2, is NAGVMQNPRHLVRRRGQEARLRCSPMKGHSHVYWYRQLPEEGLKFMVYLQKENIIDESGMPKERFSAEFPKEGPSILRIQQVVRGDSAAYFCASAQDAYNYGYTFGSGTRLTVV.

The chain joins TRBV7-2 to TRBJ1-1; perhaps TRBD1 as D (6 bases). Per germline, CDR1 SGHTA and CDR2 FQGNSA. Trimming shortened V by 2 bases and J by 3 bases, and 13 bases separated the two germline ends. The CDR3 loop spans 15 amino acids. CDR3 coding DNA: TGTGCCAGCAGCTTAAACCGGGGGCCTGACACTGAAGCTTTCTTT. Translating gives CASSLNRGPDTEAFF.

The chain is built from TRBV6-5 and TRBJ2-5; 8 bases align to TRBD1. CDR1 MNHEY and CDR2 SVGAGI come from the germline V gene. V lost 2 bases, J lost 1 base, and 3 bases stayed unmatched. The CDR3 sequence is 15 residues long. The CDR3 region has the DNA TGTGCCAGCAGTTACGCAGGGGGCTCCCAAGAGACCCAGTACTTC. Its translation is CASSYAGGSQETQYF.

The chain is built from TRBV6-5 and TRBJ1-2; D might be TRBD1 (6 bases). With 0 bases removed from V and 2 bases from J, the gap between germline ends came to 10 bases. CDR3 length: 15 amino acids. Per germline, CDR1 MNHEY and CDR2 SVGAGI. In nucleotides, the CDR3 is TGTGCCAGCAGTTACTCGGGGGCCCAGAACTATGGCTACACCTTC. It codes for CASSYSGAQNYGYTF.

The rearrangement links TRBV5-6 to TRBJ2-7; weak D call: TRBD1 (5 bases). The CDR3 contains 15 residues. Per germline, CDR1 SGHDT and CDR2 YYEEEE. With 4 bases removed from V and 2 bases from J, the gap between germline ends came to 16 bases. The CDR3 reads CASSRIETATYEQYF. CDR3 sequence (DNA): TGTGCCAGCAGCCGCATAGAGACAGCCACCTACGAGCAGTACTTC. Combining the CDR3 with reference TRBV5-6 and TRBJ2-7 gives the whole variable domain DAGVTQSPTHLIKTRGQQVTLRCSPKSGHDTVSWYQQALGQGPQFIFQYYEEEERQRGNFPDRFSGHQFPNYSSELNVNALLLGDSALYLCASSRIETATYEQYFGPGTRLTVT.

The chain links TRBV7-2 to TRBJ2-1; unclear D gene. CDR1 and CDR2 from the germline V gene are SGHTA and FQGNSA. The CDR3 totals 16 residues. V shed 5 bases and J shed 5 bases, with 19 bases lying between them. DNA of the CDR3: TGTGCCAGCAGCCCAAACCTTGATAGGAGCCACAATGAGCAGTTCTTC. Protein product: CASSPNLDRSHNEQFF.

This clone was seen just once. This sequence joins TRBV14 and TRBJ1-1; 9 nucleotides match TRBD1. CDR1 is SGHDN and CDR2 is FVKESK in the germline V gene. The J segment lost 7 bases and the V segment lost 4 bases, leaving 10 bases of the junction unmatched. CDR3 length equals 15 residues. DNA for the CDR3: TGTGCCAGCAGCCCGATTCCACAGGGGGCCTTTGAAGCTTTCTTT. It yields the protein CASSPIPQGAFEAFF.

This clone was detected only a few times. The chain links TRBV6-1 to TRBJ1-1; 8 positions match TRBD1. Germline V lookup: CDR1 MNHNS, CDR2 SASEGT. The CDR3 contains 14 residues. V shed 4 bases, J shed 5 bases, and the junction held 6 bases outside the gene matches. In DNA, the CDR3 is TGTGCCAGCAGTGTGGACAGGGTGGGGACTGAAGCTTTCTTT. Translating it yields CASSVDRVGTEAFF.

The chain couples TRBV19 to TRBJ1-5; no clear D. The CDR3 is 13 residues long. Germline loops: CDR1 LNHDA, CDR2 SQIVND (reference sequence). V was trimmed by 4 bases and J by 6 bases, leaving 10 bases between them. CDR3 amino acids: CASSSEGGQPQHF. The DNA of the CDR3 is TGTGCCAGTAGTAGCGAGGGTGGTCAGCCCCAGCATTTT. The variable domain in full, completed from reference TRBV19 and TRBJ1-5, reads DGGITQSPKYLFRKEGQNVTLSCEQNLNHDAMYWYRQDPGQGLRLIYYSQIVNDFQKGDIAEGYSVSREKKESFPLTVTSAQKNPTAFYLCASSSEGGQPQHFGDGTRLSIL.

The V call is TRBV27, the J call TRBJ1-5, with D possibly matching TRBD1 (5 bases). This CDR3 is built from 14 residues. CDR1 and CDR2 (germline): MNHEY, SMNVEV (reference sequence). V was trimmed by 8 bases and J by 2 bases, leaving 13 bases between them. Written as DNA, the CDR3 is TGTGCCAGCCACCCGGGACTTGGCAATCAGCCCCAGCATTTT. It encodes CASHPGLGNQPQHF.

V is TRBV7-9 and J is TRBJ2-6, with D unclear. This CDR3 spans 17 amino acids. V was cut by 7 bases and J by 0 bases, with 16 bases left in between. Germline V gene sequence: CDR1 SEHNR, CDR2 FQNEAQ (reference sequence). The CDR3 nucleotides are TGTGCCAGCACCCCGAAGGGCATCCTCTCTGGGGCCAACGTCCTGACTTTC. It codes for CASTPKGILSGANVLTF. Complete variable domain (other parts from reference TRBV7-9 and TRBJ2-6): DTGVSQNPRHKITKRGQNVTFRCDPISEHNRLYWYRQTLGQGPEFLTYFQNEAQLEKSRLLSDRFSAERPKGSFSTLEIQRTEQGDSAMYLCASTPKGILSGANVLTFGAGSRLTVL.

In regard to this clone: This CDR3 is also generated by other DNA sequences in the sample. The chain employs TRBV11-2 and TRBJ2-7; D is undetermined. The CDR3 extends over 12 amino acids. Trimming pared 0 bases from V and 4 bases from J, leaving 4 bases between. CDR1 SGHAT and CDR2 FQNNGV come from the germline V gene. CDR3 in amino acids: CASSLEVYEQYF. DNA of the CDR3: TGTGCCAGCAGCTTAGAAGTGTACGAGCAGTACTTC.

This clone was observed a single time. J is TRBJ2-3 and V is TRBV29-1; possible D gene TRBD1, 8 bases. V was cut by 7 bases and J by 0 bases, with 26 bases left in between. CDR3 length equals 18 residues. Germline-derived CDR1 and CDR2 are SQVTM and ANQGSEA. The CDR3 DNA reads as TGCAGCGCCCGGGGGGCCGACAGGGGATTAAGTAGCACAGATACGCAGTATTTT. Translating it yields CSARGADRGLSSTDTQYF.

A few counts support this clone. The chain carries TRBV7-9 and TRBJ2-7, with TRBD2 matching over 11 bases. This CDR3 has 18 amino acids. V dropped 2 bases and J dropped 1; count of bases not matched to a gene: 10. Germline-derived CDR1 and CDR2 are SEHNR and FQNEAQ (reference sequence). The CDR3 protein is CASSLMPFSGRASYEQYF. CDR3 nucleotides: TGTGCCAGCAGCTTAATGCCTTTTAGCGGGAGGGCTTCCTACGAGCAGTACTTC.

In this sample, this clone turned up a few times. The V gene is TRBV19, the J gene TRBJ1-1; D gene uncertain. CDR1 and CDR2 from the germline V gene are LNHDA and SQIVND (reference sequence). The V and J ends lost 10 bases and 4 bases respectively, with 16 bases between them. This CDR3 region has 13 residues. CDR3 loop: CAISPGAVTEAFF. The DNA of the CDR3 is TGTGCCATCTCCCCAGGAGCGGTCACTGAAGCTTTCTTT.

V and J are TRBV7-6 and TRBJ1-1; 9 nucleotides agree with TRBD1. The CDR3 runs 14 residues. V lost 5 bases and J lost 3; bases outside the gene matches: 4. Per the germline V gene, CDR1 is SGHVS and CDR2 is FNYEAQ. The CDR3 is CASSQTGGYTEAFF. Here the CDR3 DNA reads TGTGCCAGCAGCCAGACAGGGGGGTACACTGAAGCTTTCTTT. The full variable domain, rest sourced from reference TRBV7-6 and TRBJ1-1, is GAGVSQSPRYKVTKRGQDVALRCDPISGHVSLYWYRQALGQGPEFLTYFNYEAQQDKSGLPNDRFSAERPEGSISTLTIQRTEQRDSAMYRCASSQTGGYTEAFFGQGTRLTVV.

V usage is TRBV5-5 and J usage is TRBJ1-4; the D is unclear. Germline CDR1 reads SGHKS; CDR2 reads YYEKEE (reference sequence). The CDR3 spans 15 residues. V gave up 4 bases and J gave up 6 bases, with 16 bases separating them. CDR3 sequence: CASSDDAWLDEKLFF. CDR3 coding DNA: TGTGCCAGCAGCGACGACGCCTGGTTGGATGAAAAACTGTTTTTT.

The rearrangement links TRBV7-2 to TRBJ1-2; D gene ambiguous. The V end lost 2 bases, the J end lost 2 bases, and 9 bases lay between the germline ends. CDR3 length: 14 amino acids. Germline CDR1 is SGHTA and CDR2 is FQGNSA. In DNA form, the CDR3 reads TGTGCCAGCAGCTTACAGGCACGCAACTATGGCTACACCTTC. Residues: CASSLQARNYGYTF.